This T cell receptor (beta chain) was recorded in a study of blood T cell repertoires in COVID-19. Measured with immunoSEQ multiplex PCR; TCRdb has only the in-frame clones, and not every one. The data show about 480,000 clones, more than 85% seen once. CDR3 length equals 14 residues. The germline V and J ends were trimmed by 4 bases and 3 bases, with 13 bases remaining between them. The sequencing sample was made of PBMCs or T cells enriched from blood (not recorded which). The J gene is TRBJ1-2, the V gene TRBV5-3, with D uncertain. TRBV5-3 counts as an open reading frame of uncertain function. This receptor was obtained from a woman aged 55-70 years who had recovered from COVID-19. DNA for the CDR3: TGTGCCAGAAGCAGGGTACAGAGGGACTATGGCTACACCTTC. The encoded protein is CARSRVQRDYGYTF.